This T cell receptor beta chain appears in the sequencing data of a study of blood T cell repertoires in COVID-19. About the study: Both acute and convalescent COVID-19 samples were obtained from the United States, Italy and Spain.

Only in-frame clones appear in the TCRdb table, and some are missing; sequencing was by immunoSEQ multiplex PCR. The data show about 300,000 clones, around 90% seen once. Losses at the gene ends were 3 bases for V and 3 bases for J; bases not matched to a gene: 3. Germline V gene data show CDR1 as SEHNR and CDR2 as FQNEAQ (reference sequence). This CDR3 spans 14 amino acids. The TCR sequence derives from a young man with active or convalescent COVID-19. The sequenced sample consisted of peripheral blood. The V gene is TRBV7-9, the J gene TRBJ2-7; 9 nucleotides line up with TRBD1. The CDR3 nucleotides are TGTGCCAGCAGCTTGACAGGGGGGTTCTACGAGCAGTACTTC. It codes for CASSLTGGFYEQYF.